This T cell receptor (beta chain) is drawn from a study of blood T cell repertoires in COVID-19. For the study at large: Some COVID-19 samples were acute and others convalescent; all came from the United States, Italy and Spain. Sources were T cells, B-cell-depleted T cells, or PBMCs; the material itself was cDNA or gDNA.

Method: immunoSEQ multiplex PCR; TCRdb's copy keeps in-frame clones and lacks some. The repertoire has hundreds of thousands of clones, around 90% of them found once; the top ten carry about 6.3%. The J segment lost 1 base and the V segment lost 10 bases, leaving 11 bases of the junction unmatched. In germline, CDR1 is SEHNR, CDR2 FQNEAQ (reference sequence). CDR3 length equals 16 residues. Everyone who took part was about 18 to 90 years old, and they came from about 23 US areas. The clonotype was recovered from a woman between 25 and 40 years old with acute COVID-19. The chain has TRBV7-9 and TRBJ2-2, with TRBD2 matching over 8 bases. The sequenced sample consisted of PBMCs or T cells enriched from blood (not recorded which). The CDR3 DNA sequence: TGTGCCATCCCGGGGGGGCGGATGAAGAACACCGGGGAGCTGTTTTTT. Translated, it gives CAIPGGRMKNTGELFF. The whole variable domain, remainder taken from reference TRBV7-9 and TRBJ2-2, is DTGVSQNPRHKITKRGQNVTFRCDPISEHNRLYWYRQTLGQGPEFLTYFQNEAQLEKSRLLSDRFSAERPKGSFSTLEIQRTEQGDSAMYLCAIPGGRMKNTGELFFGEGSRLTVL.